The present T cell receptor (beta chain) was sequenced within a study of radiation and T cells in renal cell carcinoma (dated by TCRdb to the early 2020s). Regarding the research as a whole: Samples were obtained from a clinical trial, in which 15 Gy stereotactic body radiation therapy was delivered to primary renal cell carcinomas and nephrectomy was performed 4 weeks later. TCR beta sequencing covered 50 to 55 samples in total, comprising some 26 tumors and about 27 peripheral blood samples. Across all 50 or so samples, 4,016,671 unique CDR3 nucleotide sequences, encoding approximately 2.5 million unique CDR3 amino acid sequences, were identified.

General conclusions and limits of the study: An increase in top tumor clonotypes in blood was observed from baseline to 2 weeks post-radiation, followed by contraction by 4 weeks, which was taken to suggest transient expansion of tumor-resident clones. With a single-armed trial design, the study had no way to address how radiation dose or scheduling affects the TCR repertoire. Changes in the blood repertoire were not tracked past 4 weeks after treatment. Because no pretreatment tumor biopsies were available, whether clonotypes were present in the tumor at baseline could not be determined.

Remarks on this clone: The antigen it binds to is not known. No per-base quality is available; no much larger clone lies one base away.

According to the germline V gene, CDR1 reads SGHTS and CDR2 reads YDEGEE. The trim is 4 bases for V and 4 bases for J, with a gap of 9 bases between the germline ends. Measured from the cysteine to the phenylalanine, the CDR3 is 13 residues long. The only DNA kept is the CDR3, 39 bases in frame from the first base. This sample's time point label indicates: blood 2 weeks post-SBRT. Read against the paper, the sample's treatment or condition label means: 15 Gy SBRT to primary tumor, nephrectomy 4 weeks later. Serial peripheral blood from radiation-treated patients was sampled at baseline, 2 weeks and 4 weeks after SBRT to track tumor-enriched clonotypes. Every patient had renal cell carcinoma of clear cell pathology. The QIAamp DNA Blood Mini Kit (Qiagen) was used to prepare genomic DNA for TCR sequencing. The analyses included only samples that passed all quality control checks. TCR beta libraries were generated from genomic DNA with the immunoSEQ kit, following the manufacturer's recommendations. For library preparation, a first multiplex PCR was performed with proprietary primers, followed by a second PCR in which unique barcodes were added, and bead cleanups were performed after each round. Each sample batch included a kit-provided positive control reaction and a negative control reaction. The final libraries were assessed on an Agilent 4200 TapeStation D1000 ScreenTape, pooled by volume, and quantified by qPCR. Sequencing ran on an Illumina NextSeq500 with a MidOutput 150-cycle cartridge, using 156 Read1 and 15 Index1 cycles with kit custom primers. The pooled library was loaded at about 1 pM, and approximately 20% PhiX control was spiked in. From the authors' description of their analysis: The vendor-processed data were analyzed in R, and a clonotype was defined as all T cells that share the same CDR3 nucleotide sequence. In the clone abundance analyses, frequencies in each sample were normalized to that sample's 10,000 most abundant clones. Public T cell clones, which averaged fewer than five per sample, were removed prior to analysis. Tumor-enriched clonotypes and baseline blood-enriched clonotypes were defined as those with an abundance difference of at least 32-fold between compartments. Clonotypes expanded or contracted between blood time points were identified with a beta-binomial differential abundance model. Tumor-blood repertoire similarity was measured with the Baroni-Urbani and Buser coefficient, and group comparisons used two-tailed Wilcoxon tests in R. Imported from immuneACCESS, the table was reduced by TCRdb to in-frame sequences with V and J called. These copies leave out some clones; in studies compared against another copy, an unresolved V gene accounts for under half, and the cause of the remainder is not known. V and J calls and clone size are given by that table; D and trimming were obtained from the DNA. In all, the sample holds roughly 120,000 clones, and 75% to 85% of those were seen once. The top ten clonotypes cover 1.9% of the sample.

This clonotype was obtained from a woman aged 55-70 years with renal cell carcinoma. Sequencing used blood, obtained from a patient whose treatment included radiotherapy and nephrectomy. This chain is built from TRBV5-8 and TRBJ1-5; the D gene is perhaps TRBD1, from 6 matching bases. The DNA sequence is given as TGTGCCAGCAGCCCACAGGGTAATCAGCCCCAGCATTTT. This gives the protein CASSPQGNQPQHF.